The T cell receptor beta chain described here comes from a study of CD4 and CD8 cells across lung adenocarcinoma regions. Germline loops: CDR1 MNHNS, CDR2 SASEGT. The CDR3 contains 13 residues. Trimming took 6 bases from V and 5 from J; bases not matched to a gene: 5. TCRdb passed the PCR reads through MiXCR, listing each CDR3 protein once. The sample holds around 25,000 distinct CDR3 sequences; approximately 50% are singletons and the top ten take around 50%. Relative to its sample, this clonotype is medium-sized (0.01 to 0.1%). The patients had localized lung adenocarcinoma, a non-small cell subtype.

Sequenced sample: CD8+ T cells from the center of a lung tumor. This chain connects TRBV6-1 to TRBJ1-1, with 8 bases that match TRBD1. This receptor was obtained from a male donor with lung adenocarcinoma. The CD4 and CD8 labels of this study may be unreliable. In DNA, the CDR3 is TGTGCCAGCAGAAAGGACAGGGTAACTGAAGCTTTCTTT. This codes for CASRKDRVTEAFF.